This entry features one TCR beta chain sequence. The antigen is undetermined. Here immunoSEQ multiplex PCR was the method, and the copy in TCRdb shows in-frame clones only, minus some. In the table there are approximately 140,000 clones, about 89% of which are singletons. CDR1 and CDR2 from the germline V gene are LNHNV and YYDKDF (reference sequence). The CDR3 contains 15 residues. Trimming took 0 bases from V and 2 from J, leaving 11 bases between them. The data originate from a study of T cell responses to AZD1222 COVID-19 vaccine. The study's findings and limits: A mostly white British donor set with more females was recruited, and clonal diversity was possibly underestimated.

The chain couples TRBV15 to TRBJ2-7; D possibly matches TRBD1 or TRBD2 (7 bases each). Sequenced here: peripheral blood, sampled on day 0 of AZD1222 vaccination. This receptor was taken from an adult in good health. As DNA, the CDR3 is TGTGCCACCAGCAGAGACAGGGGGACTACCTACGAGCAGTACTTC. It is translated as CATSRDRGTTYEQYF. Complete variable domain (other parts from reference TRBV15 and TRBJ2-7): DAMVIQNPRYQVTQFGKPVTLSCSQTLNHNVMYWYQQKSSQAPKLLFHYYDKDFNNEADTPDNFQSRRPNTSFCFLDIRSPGLGDTAMYLCATSRDRGTTYEQYFGPGTRLTVT.